One and the same sample provided the 17 T cell receptor beta chains below, sequenced in a study of blood T cell repertoires in COVID-19. Some clones are missing from TCRdb's copy, which holds only in-frame ones; the method was immunoSEQ multiplex PCR. The repertoire holds about 400,000 clones, with around 89% as singletons. The sample comprised peripheral blood. The source is a woman between 25 and 40 years old with acute or convalescent COVID-19.

V gene TRBV5-1 combines with J gene TRBJ1-2; the D gene is possibly TRBD1 (6 bases). Germline V gene lookup returns CDR1 SGHRS and CDR2 YFSETQ. The CDR3 extends over 15 amino acids. Trimming pared 1 base from V and 1 base from J, leaving 11 bases between. This CDR3 reads CASSLNGGLNYGYTF. CDR3 DNA: TGCGCCAGCAGCTTGAATGGGGGCCTTAACTATGGCTACACCTTC.

CDR3 coding DNA: TGCGCCAGCAGCCAAAGCCGCGCCCCCAATTCACCCCTCCACTTT. Translating it yields CASSQSRAPNSPLHF. The chain couples TRBV4-1 to TRBJ1-6; D is ambiguous. This CDR3 spans 15 amino acids. From germline, CDR1 is MGHRA and CDR2 YSYEKL. Trimming pared 2 bases from V and 7 bases from J, leaving 12 bases between.

The genes are TRBV20-1 and TRBJ2-1; D remains ambiguous. CDR1 is DFQATT, CDR2 SNEGSKA, per germline (reference sequence). The CDR3 contains 11 residues. V gave up 4 bases and J gave up 2 bases, with 3 bases separating them. DNA for the CDR3: TGCAGTGCTAACACCTACAATGAGCAGTTCTTC. It codes for CSANTYNEQFF.

The J gene is TRBJ1-4, the V gene TRBV28, with a weak D call TRBD1 (5 bases). Germline V gene data show CDR1 as MDHEN and CDR2 as SYDVKM. CDR3 length equals 15 residues. The V end was cut by 4 bases, the J end by 3 bases, with 12 bases between. The CDR3 reads CASSSGGVANEKLFF. DNA of the CDR3: TGTGCCAGCAGTTCGGGGGGTGTCGCTAATGAAAAACTGTTTTTT.

The rearrangement joins TRBV9 to TRBJ2-1, with D unclear. Trimming pared 0 bases from V and 6 bases from J, leaving 7 bases between. This CDR3 has 13 amino acids. Germline V CDR1 and CDR2: SGDLS, YYNGEE. CDR3 sequence: CASSVGTTNEQFF. The CDR3 coding sequence is TGTGCCAGCAGCGTAGGAACTACCAATGAGCAGTTCTTC.

The chain couples TRBV27 to TRBJ2-7, with D unclear. CDR3 length equals 13 residues. The germline gives CDR1 MNHEY, CDR2 SMNVEV (reference sequence). The germline V and J ends were trimmed by 5 bases and 6 bases, with 14 bases remaining between them. DNA of the CDR3: TGTGCCAGCAGTCCGACTCCCTCCCTCGAGCAGTACTTC. Its protein is CASSPTPSLEQYF.

This clone came up once. Here the CDR3 reads CASSLTGQGIHQPQHF. The CDR3 DNA sequence: TGTGCCAGCAGCTTAACGGGACAGGGGATTCATCAGCCCCAGCATTTT. The V and J genes are TRBV7-8 and TRBJ1-5, with 10 nucleotides matching TRBD1. The V segment lost 2 bases and the J segment 5 bases; nucleotides outside the gene matches: 6. This CDR3 is 16 amino acids long. Germline V gives CDR1 SGHVS, CDR2 FQNEAQ.

V is TRBV4-2 and J is TRBJ1-1; TRBD1 matches at 7 bases. Germline CDR1 is LGHNA and CDR2 is YNFKEQ. The V and J ends lost 3 bases and 1 base, in that order; junction bases with no gene match: 2. The CDR3 covers 14 residues. This CDR3 reads CASSQDRSNTEAFF. The CDR3 coding sequence is TGTGCCAGCAGCCAGGACAGGTCGAACACTGAAGCTTTCTTT.

The chain carries TRBV5-1 and TRBJ1-1, with D unresolved. V lost 0 bases and J 0 bases, leaving 9 bases between the germline ends. Germline CDR1 is SGHRS and CDR2 is YFSETQ. This CDR3 has 15 amino acids. Written as DNA, the CDR3 is TGCGCCAGCAGCTTGGGGGCAGGCATGAACACTGAAGCTTTCTTT. Protein sequence: CASSLGAGMNTEAFF.

The CDR3 region is CASSKTGGASYEQYF. CDR3 nucleotide sequence: TGTGCCAGCAGCAAGACAGGGGGCGCCTCCTACGAGCAGTACTTC. The V and J genes are TRBV28 and TRBJ2-7; 10 bases align to TRBD1. The CDR3 is 15 amino acids. The junction had 5 bases not matched to a gene; V was cut back by 6 bases and J by 0 bases. The germline gives CDR1 MDHEN, CDR2 SYDVKM. Together with reference TRBV28 and TRBJ2-7, the CDR3 gives the full variable domain: DVKVTQSSRYLVKRTGEKVFLECVQDMDHENMFWYRQDPGLGLRLIYFSYDVKMKEKGDIPEGYSVSREKKERFSLILESASTNQTSMYLCASSKTGGASYEQYFGPGTRLTVT.

The rearrangement uses TRBV30 and TRBJ2-7, with 8 bases fitting TRBD1. The CDR3 is 13 residues long. Looked up from germline, CDR1 is GTSNPN and CDR2 is SVGIG (reference sequence). Trimming took 6 bases from V and 5 from J; bases not matched to a gene: 9. The DNA for the CDR3 is TGTGCCTGCATGGGACAGGTCGCCGACGAGCAGTACTTC. Amino acids: CACMGQVADEQYF. Full variable domain (remainder filled in from reference TRBV30 and TRBJ2-7): SQTIHQWPATLVQPVGSPLSLECTVEGTSNPNLYWYRQAAGRGLQLLFYSVGIGQISSEVPQNLSASRPQDRQFILSSKKLLLSDSGFYLCACMGQVADEQYFGPGTRLTVT.

The J gene is TRBJ2-1, the V gene TRBV6-5; maybe TRBD2 (6 bases). The germline CDR1 and CDR2 sequences are MNHEY and SVGAGI. Between the trimmed V and J ends, which lost 6 bases and 6 bases, there was a span of 18 bases. CDR3 length: 15 amino acids. The DNA of the CDR3 is TGTGCCAGCAGCACCCTAGCTTCGGGAGCCAATGAGCAGTTCTTC. Its protein is CASSTLASGANEQFF.

DNA of the CDR3: TGCGCCAGCAGCCGGTTACTTAATTCACCCCTCCACTTT. Its protein product is CASSRLLNSPLHF. The V and J genes are TRBV4-1 and TRBJ1-6; D not resolved. Germline V gene data show CDR1 as MGHRA and CDR2 as YSYEKL. CDR3 length: 13 residues. V gave up 4 bases and J gave up 6 bases, with 7 bases separating them.

The chain carries TRBV30 and TRBJ1-2; a possible D gene is TRBD1 (5 bases). There are 13 residues in the CDR3. The germline CDR1 and CDR2 sequences are GTSNPN and SVGIG (reference sequence). V dropped 4 bases and J dropped 3 bases, with 12 bases sitting between them. This chain's CDR3 is CAWKGFRDYGYTF. In DNA, the CDR3 is TGTGCCTGGAAGGGGTTTCGAGACTATGGCTACACCTTC.

V and J are TRBV7-9 and TRBJ2-2; 7 nucleotides line up with TRBD1. The CDR3 consists of 14 residues. From germline, CDR1 is SEHNR and CDR2 FQNEAQ (reference sequence). Unmatched junction bases numbered 3, after V lost 1 base and J lost 7 bases. The CDR3 is CASSLVGGDGELFF. The CDR3 DNA sequence: TGTGCCAGCAGCTTAGTAGGGGGCGACGGGGAGCTGTTTTTT.

This clone showed up many times. The genes are TRBV29-1 and TRBJ1-2; possible D gene TRBD1, 5 bases. The CDR3 extends over 15 amino acids. CDR1 SQVTM and CDR2 ANQGSEA come from the germline V gene. V gave up 1 base and J gave up 5 bases, with 17 bases separating them. The CDR3 reads CSVEAVAGKSYGYTF. The CDR3 nucleotides are TGCAGCGTTGAAGCGGTGGCAGGGAAGTCTTATGGCTACACCTTC.

The V gene is TRBV11-2, the J gene TRBJ2-3, with a possible D match to TRBD1 (6 bases). Trimming shortened V by 6 bases and J by 2 bases, and 9 bases separated the two germline ends. The CDR3 sequence is 13 residues long. Germline V gives CDR1 SGHAT, CDR2 FQNNGV. CDR3 amino acids: CASRGHNTDTQYF. In DNA form, the CDR3 reads TGTGCCAGCAGGGGACACAACACAGATACGCAGTATTTT.